This is a list of T cell receptor beta chains from one sample in a study of blood T cell repertoires in COVID-19. The protocol was immunoSEQ multiplex PCR, while the TCRdb copy is restricted to in-frame clones and leaves out a portion. There are roughly 280,000 clones in the sample; roughly nine tenths occur only once, and 3.6% lies in the top ten. Sequenced: peripheral blood. The receptors shown here come from a man aged 18 to 35 with active or convalescent COVID-19. The CDR3 runs from the conserved cysteine through the conserved F or W. A D gene is named only where the DNA matches it firmly. Clone size is given for some rows only: seen once, a few or many times, or a class if the clone is expanded.

CASSHGYGYGYTF TGCGCCAGCAGTCATGGTTACGGCTATGGCTACACCTTC - - TRBJ1-2 TRBV4-1
CASSEFGYGYTF TGTGCCAGCAGTGAATTCGGGTATGGCTACACCTTC - - TRBJ1-2 TRBV25-1
CASSPGGNNYGYTF TGTGCCAGCAGCCCCGGGGGGAATAACTATGGCTACACCTTC - - TRBJ1-2 TRBV7-2
CASRLIGNRLVYNEQFF TGTGCAAGTCGCTTAATCGGGAACCGACTAGTCTACAATGAGCAGTTCTTC - - TRBJ2-1 TRBV12-2
CASSPVDRDTEAFF TGTGCCAGCTCACCGGTGGACAGGGACACTGAAGCTTTCTTT - TRBD1 TRBJ1-1 TRBV18
CASSVQDSYEQYF TGTGCCAGCAGTGTACAGGACTCCTACGAGCAGTACTTC - - TRBJ2-7 TRBV9
CASSRPGDYEQYF TGTGCCAGCAGCCGCCCGGGGGACTACGAGCAGTACTTC once - TRBJ2-7 TRBV11-2
CASSGAAAGEGYTF TGTGCCAGCAGTGGGGCTGCGGCAGGGGAAGGCTACACCTTC once - TRBJ1-2 TRBV2
CASSRTSGDYNEQFF TGTGCCAGCAGCCGAACTAGCGGGGACTACAATGAGCAGTTCTTC few TRBD2 TRBJ2-1 TRBV4-2
CASSDQGTDTQYF TGTGCCAGCAGTGACCAGGGTACAGATACGCAGTATTTT - - TRBJ2-3 TRBV6-4
CASSQEWTSGTDTQYF TGTGCCAGCAGCCAAGAGTGGACTAGCGGGACAGATACGCAGTATTTT - TRBD2 TRBJ2-3 TRBV4-2
CASSLVSGTGELFF TGTGCCAGCAGCTTAGTATCGGGCACCGGGGAGCTGTTTTTT - - TRBJ2-2 TRBV7-2
CASTHEGAYTDTQYF TGTGCCAGCACCCACGAGGGGGCTTACACAGATACGCAGTATTTT - TRBD1 TRBJ2-3 TRBV6-5
CASSYSGEQYF TGTGCCAGCAGTTACTCCGGGGAGCAGTACTTC - - TRBJ2-7 TRBV6-5
CASSPRLAGHNEQFF TGTGCCAGCAGCCCAAGACTAGCGGGACACAATGAGCAGTTCTTC - TRBD2 TRBJ2-1 TRBV7-3
CASSLGEGAGGELFF TGTGCCAGCAGCTTGGGGGAGGGTGCTGGCGGGGAGCTGTTTTTT - TRBD2 TRBJ2-2 TRBV5-4
CASSRGEKTEAFF TGCGCCAGCAGCCGGGGGGAAAAGACTGAAGCTTTCTTT - - TRBJ1-1 TRBV5-1
CASSEARSYNSPLHF TGTGCCAGCAGTGAAGCGCGGTCCTATAATTCACCCCTCCACTTT - - TRBJ1-6 TRBV2
CASIIQGPSGIRAPNTGELFF TGCGCCAGCATTATTCAAGGGCCTAGCGGGATCCGGGCGCCGAACACCGGGGAGCTGTTTTTT - TRBD2 TRBJ2-2 TRBV10-1
CSAEDRAIQGTQYF TGCAGCGCAGAGGACAGGGCAATTCAGGGTACGCAGTATTTT - TRBD1 TRBJ2-3 TRBV29-1
CASSEYPAYEQYF TGTGCCAGCAGTGAATATCCGGCCTACGAGCAGTACTTC once - TRBJ2-7 TRBV6-1
CASSYSNLRTDTQYF TGTGCCAGCAGTTACTCGAATCTTCGGACAGATACGCAGTATTTT - - TRBJ2-3 TRBV6-5
CATSDGDSSVETQYF TGTGCCACCAGTGATGGAGACAGCTCCGTAGAGACCCAGTACTTC - - TRBJ2-5 TRBV24-1
CASRYPGSGNTIYF TGTGCCAGTAGATACCCCGGGTCTGGAAACACCATATATTTT - - TRBJ1-3 TRBV19
CASSNYRGSNYGYTF TGTGCCAGCAGTAACTACCGGGGATCTAACTATGGCTACACCTTC - - TRBJ1-2 TRBV6-2/TRBV6-3
CASSDRGAGGDTQYF TGTGCCAGCAGTGACCGTGGGGCGGGAGGAGATACGCAGTATTTT - TRBD2 TRBJ2-3 TRBV6-4
CATNESGEDTQYF TGTGCCACCAACGAGTCAGGGGAAGATACGCAGTATTTT - - TRBJ2-3 TRBV24-1
CASGLVSGNTGELFF TGTGCTAGTGGTTTGGTTAGCGGAAACACCGGGGAGCTGTTTTTT - - TRBJ2-2 TRBV12-5
CASSLTGLFTDTQYF TGCGCCAGCAGCTTGACGGGGTTGTTCACAGATACGCAGTATTTT once - TRBJ2-3 TRBV5-1
CASGWGGNEQYF TGTGCCAGCGGTTGGGGGGGCAACGAGCAGTACTTC - - TRBJ2-7 TRBV14
CASSLGDSNNEQFF TGCGCCAGCAGCTTGGGGGACTCAAACAATGAGCAGTTCTTC - - TRBJ2-1 TRBV5-1
CASSPRDRGETQYF TGTGCCAGCAGCCCCCGGGACAGGGGAGAGACCCAGTACTTC - TRBD1 TRBJ2-5 TRBV7-3
CASSPRDNRASEQFF TGTGCCAGCTCACCTAGGGACAATCGAGCCAGTGAGCAGTTCTTC once - TRBJ2-1 TRBV18
CASSSGTEIEKLFF TGCGCCAGCAGCTCCGGGACAGAGATAGAAAAACTGTTTTTT - TRBD1 TRBJ1-4 TRBV5-1
CATQEGRTYEQYF TGTGCCACCCAAGAGGGCCGGACCTACGAGCAGTACTTC once - TRBJ2-7 TRBV2
CASSDSKRTSGNNEQFF TGTGCCAGCAGTGACTCGAAACGGACTAGCGGGAACAATGAGCAGTTCTTC - TRBD2 TRBJ2-1 TRBV6-4
CASSLMTHTGELFF TGTGCCAGCAGCTTAATGACTCACACCGGGGAGCTGTTTTTT - - TRBJ2-2 TRBV7-9
CASSLFSDPTDTQYF TGCGCCAGCAGCTTGTTCAGCGATCCCACAGATACGCAGTATTTT - - TRBJ2-3 TRBV5-1
CASSYQGGIYEQYF TGTGCCAGCAGTTACCAGGGTGGTATCTACGAGCAGTACTTC - - TRBJ2-7 TRBV27
CASTLAAYEQYF TGTGCCAGCACCCTAGCGGCTTACGAGCAGTACTTC - TRBD2 TRBJ2-7 TRBV2
CASRWGVSTDTQYF TGCGCCTCCCGGTGGGGGGTGAGCACAGATACGCAGTATTTT - - TRBJ2-3 TRBV5-1
CASRQGYGYTF TGTGCCAGCAGACAGGGATATGGCTACACCTTC many - TRBJ1-2 TRBV4-2
CASSESAGGTYNEQFF TGCGCCAGCAGTGAGTCAGCGGGGGGGACGTACAATGAGCAGTTCTTC - TRBD2 TRBJ2-1 TRBV10-1
CASSQDSGGYAAYEQYF TGTGCCAGCAGCCAAGATTCCGGAGGCTACGCGGCCTACGAGCAGTACTTC - - TRBJ2-7 TRBV4-2
CASSLVEGNRGTEQYF TGTGCCAGCAGTTTAGTGGAGGGGAACAGAGGAACCGAGCAGTACTTC - - TRBJ2-7 TRBV27
CASSYFAGGTYEQYF TGTGCCAGCAGTTACTTTGCGGGAGGCACCTACGAGCAGTACTTC once TRBD2 TRBJ2-7 TRBV6-5
CASSPWTFTGELFF TGTGCCAGCAGCCCCTGGACTTTTACCGGGGAGCTGTTTTTT - - TRBJ2-2 TRBV11-2
CASSNTAANEKLFF TGTGCCAGCAGCAACACAGCTGCAAATGAAAAACTGTTTTTT - - TRBJ1-4 TRBV7-9
CASSLGTYEQYF TGTGCCAGCAGCTTAGGGACTTACGAGCAGTACTTC - - TRBJ2-7 TRBV7-9
CASSPLGQGSEKLFF TGTGCCAGCAGCCCATTGGGACAGGGGAGTGAAAAACTGTTTTTT - TRBD1 TRBJ1-4 TRBV5-6
CASSPDRSDQPQHF TGTGCCAGCAGCCCCGACAGGTCCGATCAGCCCCAGCATTTT - - TRBJ1-5 TRBV28
CASSLASSRNTEAFF TGTGCCAGCAGCTTAGCTAGCAGCAGGAACACTGAAGCTTTCTTT - - TRBJ1-1 TRBV11-3
CASSWALSSGEQYF TGTGCCAGCAGCTGGGCCCTCTCATCGGGAGAGCAGTACTTC - - TRBJ2-7 TRBV7-9
CASGQGAGIQYF TGTGCCAGCGGGCAGGGGGCCGGCATTCAGTACTTC once TRBD1 TRBJ2-4 TRBV14
CASSAEGAVYNEQFF TGTGCCAGCAGCGCGGAAGGAGCTGTATACAATGAGCAGTTCTTC - - TRBJ2-1 TRBV9
CASSQEAYGNQPQHF TGCGCCAGCAGCCAAGAGGCGTACGGGAATCAGCCCCAGCATTTT - - TRBJ1-5 TRBV4-1